Below are 10 T cell receptor beta chains sequenced from a single sample in a study of post-analysis software for immune sequencing data. The library was made from cDNA and included unique molecular identifiers. MiXCR was run by TCRdb on the PCR reads, yielding one entry per CDR3 protein. The sample lists about 540,000 distinct CDR3 sequences, around a third seen once, with 4.5% to 7.5% in the top ten. These receptors' targets are unknown. Whole-study findings and limits: Elevated frequency relative to controls characterized roughly 5 TRBV segments in patients, TRBV5-6, TRBV5-1 and TRBV20-1 among them.

Sequencing used blood. These receptors were obtained from a girl aged 2-17 years with multiple sclerosis.

The chain links TRBV11-2 to TRBJ2-1; possible D gene TRBD1, 6 bases. This CDR3 contains 14 residues. With 4 bases removed from V and 4 bases from J, the gap between germline ends came to 11 bases. The germline V gene encodes CDR1 SGHAT and CDR2 FQNNGV. The CDR3 DNA is TGTGCCAGCAGCTATTCGGGACAATACAATGAGCAGTTCTTC. Its translation is CASSYSGQYNEQFF.

The rearrangement links TRBV2 to TRBJ2-3; TRBD2 matches at 7 bases. In germline, CDR1 is SNHLY, CDR2 FYNNEI. This CDR3 region has 17 residues. V gave up 9 bases and J gave up 1 base; unmatched junction bases: 16. The CDR3 spells CARKSPPSGARTDTQYF. The CDR3 DNA is TGTGCCAGAAAATCCCCCCCCAGCGGGGCTCGCACAGATACGCAGTATTTT.

The table lists this clonotype with a few counts. CDR3: CASRTKGSNEQFF. Here the CDR3 DNA reads TGTGCCAGCAGGACTAAGGGGTCCAATGAGCAGTTCTTC. The chain employs TRBV6-1 and TRBJ2-1; tentatively, D is TRBD1 or TRBD2 (5 bases each). The germline CDR1 and CDR2 sequences are MNHNS and SASEGT. Trimming took 6 bases from V and 6 from J, leaving 12 bases between them. CDR3 size: 13 residues.

There are a few counts of this clonotype. The rearrangement links TRBV7-3 to TRBJ2-1, with unresolved D. This CDR3 is 15 amino acids long. The germline V gene has CDR1 SGHTA and CDR2 FQGTGA. V was pared by 5 bases and J by 4 bases, with 15 bases between. The CDR3 DNA sequence: TGTGCCAGCAGCCCCGCTTTGGAGAGTTACAATGAGCAGTTCTTC. The encoded protein is CASSPALESYNEQFF.

The chain carries TRBV7-9 and TRBJ1-2; D remains ambiguous. In germline, CDR1 is SEHNR, CDR2 FQNEAQ (reference sequence). Deletions cut 5 bases from V and 6 bases from J, with 10 bases between. This CDR3 is built from 12 residues. CDR3 nucleotide sequence: TGTGCCAGCAGCCAAGTCATGGATGGCTACACCTTC. Its translation is CASSQVMDGYTF.

The chain has TRBV20-1 and TRBJ2-5; the match to TRBD1 covers 8 bases. The J call may be mistaken, given a closer DNA end match to TRBJ2-7. The CDR3 sequence is 15 residues long. The germline gives CDR1 DFQATT, CDR2 SNEGSKA (reference sequence). DNA of the CDR3: TGCAGTGCTAGTGAGGGGCCGGACAGGGATTACGAGCAGTACTTC. Protein sequence: CSASEGPDRDYEQYF.

This clonotype was counted only a few times. The rearrangement links TRBV20-1 to TRBJ2-1; 8 bases agree with TRBD2. The ends lost 0 bases at V and 5 bases at J; junction bases unmatched: 3. CDR1 and CDR2 from the germline V gene are DFQATT and SNEGSKA (reference sequence). This CDR3 spans 14 amino acids. This CDR3 is CSARDWRGDNEQFF. Written as DNA, the CDR3 is TGCAGTGCTAGAGATTGGCGGGGGGACAATGAGCAGTTCTTC.

This chain connects TRBV4-1 to TRBJ2-3; D is perhaps TRBD2 (6 bases). From germline, CDR1 is MGHRA and CDR2 YSYEKL. The CDR3 is 16 amino acids. V gave up 0 bases and J gave up 1 base, with 11 bases separating them. CDR3 coding DNA: TGCGCCAGCAGCCAAGAGGTAGCGGTCCGCACAGATACGCAGTATTTT. Its protein product is CASSQEVAVRTDTQYF.

The table lists this clonotype with a few counts. V and J are TRBV11-2 and TRBJ2-1, with TRBD2 identical over 9 bases. The CDR3 spans 15 residues. The V gene end was trimmed by 1 base and the J gene end by 9 bases; junction bases not matched to a gene: 7. Germline loops: CDR1 SGHAT, CDR2 FQNNGV. As DNA, the CDR3 is TGTGCCAGCAGCTTAGTTTTTAGCGGGGGAGGTGAGCAGTTCTTC. The encoded protein is CASSLVFSGGGEQFF.

The chain employs TRBV29-1 and TRBJ1-5, with 9 bases that match TRBD1. The germline CDR1 and CDR2 sequences are SQVTM and ANQGSEA. The ends lost 6 bases at V and 5 bases at J; junction bases unmatched: 5. The length of the CDR3 is 13 residues. The CDR3 nucleotides read TGCAGCGTGTCGACAGGGGGGCATCAGCCCCAGCATTTT. Translated: CSVSTGGHQPQHF.